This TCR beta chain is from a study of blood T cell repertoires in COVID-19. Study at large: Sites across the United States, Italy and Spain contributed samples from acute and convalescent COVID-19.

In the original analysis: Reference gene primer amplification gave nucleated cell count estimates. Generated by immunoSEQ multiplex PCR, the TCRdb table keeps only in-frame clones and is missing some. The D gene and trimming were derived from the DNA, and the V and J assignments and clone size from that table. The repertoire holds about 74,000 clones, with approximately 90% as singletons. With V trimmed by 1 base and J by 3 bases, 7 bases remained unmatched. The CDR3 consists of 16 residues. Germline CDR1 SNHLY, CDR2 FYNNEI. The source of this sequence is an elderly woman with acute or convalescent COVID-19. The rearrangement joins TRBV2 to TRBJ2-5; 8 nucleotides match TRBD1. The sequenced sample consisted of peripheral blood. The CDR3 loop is CASSEGRDRGKETQYF. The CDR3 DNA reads TGTGCCAGCAGTGAAGGTCGTGACAGGGGCAAAGAGACCCAGTACTTC.